The entry below describes one TCR beta chain. Its antigen is as yet unknown. Patients in the study, people with chemo-refractory metastatic non-small-cell lung cancer, received focal radiation plus ipilimumab CTLA-4 blockade. Germline CDR1 and CDR2: MNHEY and SVGAGI. The CDR3 totals 14 residues. Trimming at V came to 6 bases and at J to 4 bases, leaving 5 bases not matched to a gene. Here immunoSEQ multiplex PCR was the method, and the copy in TCRdb shows in-frame clones only, minus some. The sample holds approximately 77,000 clones, more than 60% seen once. This sample stems from a study of radiotherapy plus CTLA-4 blockade in lung cancer. In the study overall: In 18% of patients, objective responses were seen; around 31% had disease control. Overall study results and limits: Subsequent to radiotherapy plus ipilimumab, tumor-derived TCR clones underwent expansion in blood. Interferon-beta, together with early blood T cell clone dynamics, reportedly best predicted response.

The V gene is TRBV6-5, the J gene TRBJ1-3, with TRBD1 identical over 8 bases. The specimen was peripheral blood, collected from a patient treated with radiotherapy plus ipilimumab. This sequence was found in a human donor with non-small cell lung cancer whose response to radiotherapy plus ipilimumab could not be evaluated. Some clones in this sample may be carry-over from other donors' samples. CDR3 nucleotides: TGTGCCAGCAGGCTGGACAGGGCCGGAAACACCATATATTTT. Residues: CASRLDRAGNTIYF.